Given below is one TCR beta chain in context. The CDR3 is 15 residues long. J lost 5 bases, V lost 4 bases, and 10 bases had no gene match. The germline gives CDR1 SGHNT, CDR2 YYREEE (reference sequence). The repertoire was sequenced with immunoSEQ multiplex PCR; TCRdb's copy has only in-frame clones and lacks some. The table shows about 16,000 clones, with about nine tenths occurring only once. The data derive from a study of technical replicates of blood from a few donors. The sequence derives from a human donor in good health. The chain recombines TRBV5-4 with TRBJ1-2; 8 bases are shared with TRBD1. The sequencing sample was made of PBMCs. CDR3 DNA sequence: TGTGCCAGCAGCGCCGGACAGGGACCAGGATATGGCTACACCTTC. Amino acids: CASSAGQGPGYGYTF.